What follows is one T cell receptor (beta chain) and its context. Its matching antigen is unknown. General study results and limits: Whole repertoires were not studied in the larger cohort, only one V-J beta rearrangement.

Constant-region reverse primers amplified full-length variable regions, followed by semi-nested Nested Universal Primer A PCR. TCRdb re-called the 5' RACE reads with MiXCR, one entry per CDR3 protein. The sample records about 32,000 distinct CDR3 sequences, approximately 25% being singletons. This CDR3 region has 15 residues. Germline loops: CDR1 SGHTA, CDR2 FQGNSA. Trimming took off 5 bases at V and 3 bases at J, with 17 bases between the two ends. Memory CD4+ T cells were sorted as CD4+CD45RO+CD25- cells. The chain links TRBV7-2 to TRBJ2-7; perhaps TRBD2 as D (5 bases). Source material: memory CD4+ T cells sorted from blood. Subset described: memory CD4+ T cells, CD4+CD45RO+CD25-. The TCR originated in a female donor with breast cancer. In DNA form, the CDR3 reads TGTGCCAGCAGCCCGTGGGGAGACGGCAACTACGAGCAGTACTTC. This translates into CASSPWGDGNYEQYF.